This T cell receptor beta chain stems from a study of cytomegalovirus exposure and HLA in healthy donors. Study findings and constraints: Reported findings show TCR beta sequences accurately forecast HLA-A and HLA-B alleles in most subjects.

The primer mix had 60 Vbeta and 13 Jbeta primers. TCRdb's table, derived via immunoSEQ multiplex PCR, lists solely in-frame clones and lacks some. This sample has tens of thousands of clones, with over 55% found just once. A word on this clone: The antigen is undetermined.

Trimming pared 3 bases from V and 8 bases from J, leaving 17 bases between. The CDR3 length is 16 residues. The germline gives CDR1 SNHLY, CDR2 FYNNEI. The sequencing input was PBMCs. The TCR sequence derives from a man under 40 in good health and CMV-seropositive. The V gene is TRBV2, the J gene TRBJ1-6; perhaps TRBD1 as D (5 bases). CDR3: CASSDNGQGIYSPLHF. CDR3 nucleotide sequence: TGTGCCAGCAGTGATAATGGGCAGGGAATATATTCACCCCTCCACTTT.